This T cell receptor beta chain was recorded in a study of shared clonotypes between healthy human individuals. Study information: The donors, a couple of women and a few men, were aged 18 to 49.

An assay was performed, and its level was deep. The data were produced by immunoSEQ multiplex PCR, yet TCRdb's version contains in-frame clones alone and is incomplete. The table lists about 1,900,000 clones, approximately 94% of them singletons, with around 1.2% in the top ten. CDR3 length equals 13 residues. Trimming took off 5 bases at V and 6 bases at J, with 11 bases between the two ends. Germline V lookup: CDR1 MNHEY, CDR2 SVGAGI. Naive CD8 cells, CD45RO-negative and positively selected for CCR7, excluded terminally differentiated effector memory CD45RA+ cells. This rearrangement joins TRBV6-5 to TRBJ2-1; D assignment may be TRBD1 or TRBD2 (5 bases each). Material for sequencing was naive CD8+ T cells sorted from blood. The sequence was collected from a man younger than 35 in good health. CDR3 sequence: CASSTGRSNEQFF. CDR3 nucleotides: TGTGCCAGCAGTACGGGACGATCCAATGAGCAGTTCTTC.